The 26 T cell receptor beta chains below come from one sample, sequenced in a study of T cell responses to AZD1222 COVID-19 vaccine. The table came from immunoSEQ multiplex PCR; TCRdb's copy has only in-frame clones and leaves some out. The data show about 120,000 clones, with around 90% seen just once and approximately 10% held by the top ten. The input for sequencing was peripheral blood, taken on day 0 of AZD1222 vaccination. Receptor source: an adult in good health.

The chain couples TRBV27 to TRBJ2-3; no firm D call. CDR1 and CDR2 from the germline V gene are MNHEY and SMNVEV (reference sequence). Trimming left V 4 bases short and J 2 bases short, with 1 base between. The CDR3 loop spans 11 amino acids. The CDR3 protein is CASSSTDTQYF. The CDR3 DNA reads TGTGCCAGCAGTTCCACAGATACGCAGTATTTT.

In nucleotides, the CDR3 is TGTGCCAGCAGTCCCCGTTGGCTGAGCAATCAGCCCCAGCATTTT. The encoded protein is CASSPRWLSNQPQHF. The chain employs TRBV27 and TRBJ1-5; no clear D. The CDR3 sequence is 15 residues long. Germline loops: CDR1 MNHEY, CDR2 SMNVEV (reference sequence). V lost 5 bases and J lost 1, with 12 bases in between.

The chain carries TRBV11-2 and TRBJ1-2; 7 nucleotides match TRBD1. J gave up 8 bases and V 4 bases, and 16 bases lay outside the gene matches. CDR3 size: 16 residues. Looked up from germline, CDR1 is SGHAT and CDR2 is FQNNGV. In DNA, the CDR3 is TGTGCCAGCAGCTCCCAGAGGGGAGGGGGCTTGGAGGGCTACACCTTC. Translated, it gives CASSSQRGGGLEGYTF.

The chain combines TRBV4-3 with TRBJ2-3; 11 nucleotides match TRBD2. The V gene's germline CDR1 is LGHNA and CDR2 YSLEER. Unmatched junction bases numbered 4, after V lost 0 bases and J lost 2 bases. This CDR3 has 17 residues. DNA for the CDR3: TGCGCCAGCAGCCAAGATCCTAGCGGGGGGCACACAGATACGCAGTATTTT. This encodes CASSQDPSGGHTDTQYF.

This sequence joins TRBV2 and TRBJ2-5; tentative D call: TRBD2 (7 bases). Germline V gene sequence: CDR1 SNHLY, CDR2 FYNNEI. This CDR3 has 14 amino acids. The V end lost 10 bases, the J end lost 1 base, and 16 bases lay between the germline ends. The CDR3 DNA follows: TGTGCCACGAGGAGGGGGGGATTCCAAGAGACCCAGTACTTC. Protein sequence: CATRRGGFQETQYF.

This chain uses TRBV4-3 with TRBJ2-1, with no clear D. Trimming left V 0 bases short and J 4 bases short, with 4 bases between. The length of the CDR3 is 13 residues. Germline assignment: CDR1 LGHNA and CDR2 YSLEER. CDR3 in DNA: TGCGCCAGCAGCCAAGATCAGTACAATGAGCAGTTCTTC. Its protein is CASSQDQYNEQFF.

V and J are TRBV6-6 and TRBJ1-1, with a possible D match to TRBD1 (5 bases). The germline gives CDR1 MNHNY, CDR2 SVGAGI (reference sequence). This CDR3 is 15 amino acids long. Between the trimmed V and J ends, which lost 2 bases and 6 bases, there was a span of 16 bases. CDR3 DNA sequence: TGTGCCAGCAGTTACCCCGGGGCCGGGAGGTCTGAAGCTTTCTTT. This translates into CASSYPGAGRSEAFF.

CDR3 sequence (DNA): TGTGCCAGCAGCTTGGGGACGTACTATGGCTACACCTTC. Its translation is CASSLGTYYGYTF. The gene calls are TRBV6-5 and TRBJ1-2, with D tentatively TRBD1 (5 bases). V was cut by 6 bases and J by 3 bases, with 11 bases left in between. CDR1 is MNHEY, CDR2 SVGAGI, per germline. The CDR3 has 13 amino acids.

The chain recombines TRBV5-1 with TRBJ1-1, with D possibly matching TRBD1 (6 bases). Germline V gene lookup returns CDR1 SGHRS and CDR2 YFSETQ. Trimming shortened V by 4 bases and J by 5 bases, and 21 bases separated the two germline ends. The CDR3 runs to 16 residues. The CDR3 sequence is CASSTGAGSPVTEAFF. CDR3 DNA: TGCGCCAGCAGCACGGGGGCGGGATCACCTGTAACTGAAGCTTTCTTT.

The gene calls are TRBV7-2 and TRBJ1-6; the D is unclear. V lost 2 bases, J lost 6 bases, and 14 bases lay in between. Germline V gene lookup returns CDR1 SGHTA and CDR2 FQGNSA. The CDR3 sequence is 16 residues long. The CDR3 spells CASSLRVLGSNSPLHF. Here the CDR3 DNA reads TGTGCCAGCAGCTTAAGGGTCTTGGGCTCTAATTCACCCCTCCACTTT.

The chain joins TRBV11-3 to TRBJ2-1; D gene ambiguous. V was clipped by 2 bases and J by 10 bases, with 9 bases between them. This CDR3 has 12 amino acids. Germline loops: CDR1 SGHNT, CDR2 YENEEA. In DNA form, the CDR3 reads TGTGCCAGCAGCTTAAACCCCCCAGAGCAGTTCTTC. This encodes CASSLNPPEQFF.

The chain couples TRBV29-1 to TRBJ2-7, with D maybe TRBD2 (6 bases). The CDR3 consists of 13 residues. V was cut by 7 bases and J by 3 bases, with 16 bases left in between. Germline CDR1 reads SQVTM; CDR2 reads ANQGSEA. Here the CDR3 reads CSALARYSYEQYF. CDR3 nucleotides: TGCAGCGCCCTAGCGCGGTATAGCTACGAGCAGTACTTC.

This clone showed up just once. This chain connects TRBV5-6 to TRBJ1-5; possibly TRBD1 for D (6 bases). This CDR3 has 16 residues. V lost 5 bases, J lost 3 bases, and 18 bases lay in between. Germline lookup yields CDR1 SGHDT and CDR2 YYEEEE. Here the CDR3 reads CASSLGRGQHNQPQHF. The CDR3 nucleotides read TGTGCCAGCAGTTTAGGGCGGGGGCAACACAATCAGCCCCAGCATTTT.

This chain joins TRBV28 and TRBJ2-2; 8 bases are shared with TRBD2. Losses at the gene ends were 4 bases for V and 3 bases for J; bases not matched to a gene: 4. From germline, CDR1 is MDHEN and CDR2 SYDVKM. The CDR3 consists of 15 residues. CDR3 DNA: TGTGCCAGCAGTTCGGGGGGGCTGGACACCGGGGAGCTGTTTTTT. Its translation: CASSSGGLDTGELFF.

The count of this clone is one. The CDR3 DNA follows: TGTGCCAGCAGTTCCGTATCGGGTTACTCCTACGAGCAGTACTTC. This translates into CASSSVSGYSYEQYF. V usage is TRBV28 and J usage is TRBJ2-7, with D unresolved. The CDR3 runs to 15 residues. Trimming cost V 4 bases and J 0 bases, with 13 bases left between them. Germline values: CDR1 MDHEN, CDR2 SYDVKM. Combining the CDR3 with reference TRBV28 and TRBJ2-7 gives the whole variable domain DVKVTQSSRYLVKRTGEKVFLECVQDMDHENMFWYRQDPGLGLRLIYFSYDVKMKEKGDIPEGYSVSREKKERFSLILESASTNQTSMYLCASSSVSGYSYEQYFGPGTRLTVT.

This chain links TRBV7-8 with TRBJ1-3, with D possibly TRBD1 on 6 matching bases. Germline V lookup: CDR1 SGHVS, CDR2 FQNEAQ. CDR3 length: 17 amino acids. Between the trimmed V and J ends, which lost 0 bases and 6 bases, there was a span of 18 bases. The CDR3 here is CASSLAISGRGVNTIYF. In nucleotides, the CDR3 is TGTGCCAGCAGCTTAGCTATCAGCGGCAGGGGCGTAAACACCATATATTTT. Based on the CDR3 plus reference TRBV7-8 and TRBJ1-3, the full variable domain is GAGVSQSPRYKVAKRGQDVALRCDPISGHVSLFWYQQALGQGPEFLTYFQNEAQLDKSGLPSDRFFAERPEGSVSTLKIQRTQQEDSAVYLCASSLAISGRGVNTIYFGEGSWLTVV.

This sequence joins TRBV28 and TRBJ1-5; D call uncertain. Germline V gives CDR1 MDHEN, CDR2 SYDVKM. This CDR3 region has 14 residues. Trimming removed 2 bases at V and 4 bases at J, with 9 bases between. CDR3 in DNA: TGTGCCAGCAGTTTAGGGCAGTTTAATCAGCCCCAGCATTTT. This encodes CASSLGQFNQPQHF.

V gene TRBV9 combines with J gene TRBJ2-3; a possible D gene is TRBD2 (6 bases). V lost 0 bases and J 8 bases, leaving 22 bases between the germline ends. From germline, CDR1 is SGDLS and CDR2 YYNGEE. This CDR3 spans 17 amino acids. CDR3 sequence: CASSVVVGGNPVSTQYF. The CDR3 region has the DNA TGTGCCAGCAGCGTAGTAGTGGGCGGGAACCCCGTCAGTACGCAGTATTTT.

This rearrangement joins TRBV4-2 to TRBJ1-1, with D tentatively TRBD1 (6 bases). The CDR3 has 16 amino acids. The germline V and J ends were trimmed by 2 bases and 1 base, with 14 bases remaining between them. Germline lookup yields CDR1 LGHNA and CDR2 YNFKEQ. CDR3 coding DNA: TGTGCCAGCAGCCAAACAGGGCGAAAGGGGAACACTGAAGCTTTCTTT. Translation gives CASSQTGRKGNTEAFF.

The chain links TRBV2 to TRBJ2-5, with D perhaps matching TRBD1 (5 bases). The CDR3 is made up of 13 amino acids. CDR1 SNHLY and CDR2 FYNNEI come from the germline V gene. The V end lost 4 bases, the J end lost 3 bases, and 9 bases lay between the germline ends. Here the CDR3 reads CASSGVGEETQYF. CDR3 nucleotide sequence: TGTGCCAGCAGTGGGGTAGGGGAAGAGACCCAGTACTTC.

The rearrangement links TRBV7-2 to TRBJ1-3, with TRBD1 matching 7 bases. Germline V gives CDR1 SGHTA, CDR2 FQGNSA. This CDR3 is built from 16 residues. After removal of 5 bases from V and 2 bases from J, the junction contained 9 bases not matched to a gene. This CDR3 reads CASSPRQGMAGNTIYF. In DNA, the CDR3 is TGTGCCAGCAGCCCCCGACAGGGTATGGCTGGAAACACCATATATTTT.

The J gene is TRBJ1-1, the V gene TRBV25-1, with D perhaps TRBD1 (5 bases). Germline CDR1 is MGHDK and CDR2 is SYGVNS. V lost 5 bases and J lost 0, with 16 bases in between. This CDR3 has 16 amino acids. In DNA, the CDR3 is TGTGCCAGCAGTTCCGGGGCTCAGAGTTTGAACACTGAAGCTTTCTTT. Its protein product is CASSSGAQSLNTEAFF.

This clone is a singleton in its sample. The DNA for the CDR3 is TGCGCCAGCAGCCAAGTGAGAACTAGCGGGGCCTACGAGCAGTACTTC. Protein product: CASSQVRTSGAYEQYF. The genes are TRBV4-3 and TRBJ2-7; 10 bases align to TRBD2. V trimming: 1 base; J trimming: 2 bases; junction bases outside the gene matches: 5. This CDR3 contains 16 residues. Germline-derived CDR1 and CDR2 are LGHNA and YSLEER.

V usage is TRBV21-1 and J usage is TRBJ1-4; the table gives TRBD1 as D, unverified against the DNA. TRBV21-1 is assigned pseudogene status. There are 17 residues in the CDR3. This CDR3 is CASSKTTGLETNEKLFF. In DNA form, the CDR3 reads TGTGCCAGCAGCAAAACTACAGGGTTGGAAACTAATGAAAAACTGTTTTTT.

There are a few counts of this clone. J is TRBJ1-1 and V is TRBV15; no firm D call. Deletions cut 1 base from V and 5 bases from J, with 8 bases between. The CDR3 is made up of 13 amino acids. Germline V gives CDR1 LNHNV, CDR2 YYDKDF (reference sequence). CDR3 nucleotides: TGTGCCACCAGCAGAGGGCCCGGGACTGAAGCTTTCTTT. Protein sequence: CATSRGPGTEAFF.

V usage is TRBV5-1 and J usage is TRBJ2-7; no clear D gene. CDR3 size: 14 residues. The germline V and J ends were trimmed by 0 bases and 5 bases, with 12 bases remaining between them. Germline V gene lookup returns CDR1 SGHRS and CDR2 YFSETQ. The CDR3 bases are TGCGCCAGCAGCTTGGGGCTGGAAAGGAACGAGCAGTACTTC. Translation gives CASSLGLERNEQYF.